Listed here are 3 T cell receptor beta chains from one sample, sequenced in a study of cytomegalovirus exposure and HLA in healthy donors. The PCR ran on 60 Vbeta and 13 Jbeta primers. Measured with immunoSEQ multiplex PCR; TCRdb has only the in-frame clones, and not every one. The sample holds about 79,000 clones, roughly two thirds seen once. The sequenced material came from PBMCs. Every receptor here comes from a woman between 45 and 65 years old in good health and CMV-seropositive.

CDR3 nucleotide sequence: TGTGCCACGCAAGGACTAGCGGGGGACACACTTAACACAGATACGCAGTATTTT. Protein sequence: CATQGLAGDTLNTDTQYF. The J gene is TRBJ2-3, the V gene TRBV10-3; TRBD2 matches at 13 bases. The germline gives CDR1 ENHRY, CDR2 SYGVKD. The CDR3 consists of 18 residues. The V segment lost 10 bases and the J segment 2 bases; nucleotides outside the gene matches: 15.

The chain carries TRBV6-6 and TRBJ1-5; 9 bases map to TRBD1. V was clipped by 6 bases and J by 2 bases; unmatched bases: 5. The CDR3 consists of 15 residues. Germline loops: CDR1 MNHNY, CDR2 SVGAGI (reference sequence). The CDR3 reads CASSPTGGGNQPQHF. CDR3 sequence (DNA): TGTGCCAGCAGCCCTACAGGGGGCGGCAATCAGCCCCAGCATTTT.

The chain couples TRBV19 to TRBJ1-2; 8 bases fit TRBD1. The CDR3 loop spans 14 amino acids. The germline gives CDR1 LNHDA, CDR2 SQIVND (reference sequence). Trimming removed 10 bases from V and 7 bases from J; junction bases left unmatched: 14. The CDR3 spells CATDERQGASGYTF. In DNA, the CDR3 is TGTGCCACCGATGAGCGGCAGGGGGCTTCTGGCTACACCTTC.